This passage covers 7 T cell receptor beta chains from one sample sequenced in a study of T-cell reconstitution after alpha-beta-depleted transplantation in children. Using unique molecular identifiers, the investigators prepared the TCRbeta library. One entry per CDR3 protein results from TCRdb running MiXCR on the PCR reads. The sample records 500,000 to 650,000 distinct CDR3 sequences, approximately 12% being singletons. The specimen comprised PBMCs, mostly from graft donor cells, sampled 360 days after TCRalphabeta/CD19-depleted stem cell transplant. The receptors originated from a male patient between 10 and 17 years old who had a stem cell transplant for acute myeloid leukemia, so the T cells may come from the graft donor.

This clonotype occurred a few times. This sequence joins TRBV28 and TRBJ2-7, with D possibly being TRBD2 (5 bases). Germline CDR1 and CDR2: MDHEN and SYDVKM. The V end was cut by 11 bases, the J end by 3 bases, with 23 bases between. The CDR3 length is 15 residues. CDR3 loop: CAVSRKGLKYYEQYF. The CDR3 coding sequence is TGTGCCGTGAGCAGAAAAGGACTGAAGTACTACGAGCAGTACTTC.

This clonotype was detected only a few times. The J gene is TRBJ2-2, the V gene TRBV28; D call uncertain. The CDR3 loop spans 16 amino acids. The germline V gene has CDR1 MDHEN and CDR2 SYDVKM. V was pared by 3 bases and J by 3 bases, with 14 bases between. The CDR3 here is CASSFFSGVDTGELFF. In DNA form, the CDR3 reads TGTGCCAGCAGTTTTTTCAGTGGTGTAGACACCGGGGAGCTGTTTTTT.

The sample holds one count of this clonotype. The chain recombines TRBV7-6 with TRBJ2-7, with D perhaps being TRBD1 or TRBD2 (5 bases each). Germline V gene data show CDR1 as SGHVS and CDR2 as FNYEAQ. Trimming removed 1 base from V and 3 bases from J, with 10 bases in between. This CDR3 has 14 amino acids. CDR3 nucleotides: TGTGCCAGCAGCTTAGAGGGACGGATCTACGAGCAGTACTTC. Its protein product is CASSLEGRIYEQYF.

This chain links TRBV15 with TRBJ2-5, with D hard to call. The CDR3 totals 12 residues. From germline, CDR1 is LNHNV and CDR2 YYDKDF (reference sequence). The ends were cut back, 6 bases at V and 5 bases at J, with 10 bases in the middle. CDR3 region: CATRPTRETQYF. The CDR3 DNA follows: TGTGCCACCAGGCCGACTCGGGAGACCCAGTACTTC.

The chain employs TRBV7-2 and TRBJ2-7, with TRBD2 identical over 8 bases. Germline CDR1 is SGHTA and CDR2 is FQGNSA. This CDR3 comprises 15 residues. After removal of 0 bases from V and 2 bases from J, the junction contained 3 bases not matched to a gene. In DNA form, the CDR3 reads TGTGCCAGCAGCTTAGCGGGACTAGGCCCCTACGAGCAGTACTTC. Translating it yields CASSLAGLGPYEQYF.

Concerning this clonotype itself: The junction and the germline gene differ at one end; a read error may be behind it. The gene calls are TRBV7-7 and TRBJ2-3; D gene ambiguous. CDR1 SSHAT and CDR2 FNYEAQ come from the germline V gene (reference sequence). The CDR3 has 15 residues. The DNA of the CDR3 is TGTGCTAGCAGCTTAGGTGGCAGATTCACAGATACGCAGTATTTT. The encoded protein is CASSLGGRFTDTQYF.

The chain uses TRBV20-1 and TRBJ2-5, with D uncertain. From germline, CDR1 is DFQATT and CDR2 SNEGSKA (reference sequence). Trimming removed 6 bases from V and 7 bases from J, with 18 bases in between. The CDR3 covers 13 residues. The CDR3 region is CSASSLGIGTQYF. The CDR3 DNA is TGCAGTGCCTCCTCTCTAGGGATTGGGACCCAGTACTTC.